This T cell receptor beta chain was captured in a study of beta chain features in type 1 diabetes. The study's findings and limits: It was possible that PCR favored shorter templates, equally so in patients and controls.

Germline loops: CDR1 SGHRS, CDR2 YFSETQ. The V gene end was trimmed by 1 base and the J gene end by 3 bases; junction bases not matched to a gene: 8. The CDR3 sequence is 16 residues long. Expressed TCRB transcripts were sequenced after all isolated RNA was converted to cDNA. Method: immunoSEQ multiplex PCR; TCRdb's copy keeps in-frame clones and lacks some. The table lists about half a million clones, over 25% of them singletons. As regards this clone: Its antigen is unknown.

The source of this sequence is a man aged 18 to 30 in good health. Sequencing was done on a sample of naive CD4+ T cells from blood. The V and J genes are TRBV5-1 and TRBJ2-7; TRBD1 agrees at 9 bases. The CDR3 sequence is CASSLTSSGQGYEQYF. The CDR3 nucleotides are TGCGCCAGCAGCTTGACGAGTTCGGGACAGGGCTACGAGCAGTACTTC.